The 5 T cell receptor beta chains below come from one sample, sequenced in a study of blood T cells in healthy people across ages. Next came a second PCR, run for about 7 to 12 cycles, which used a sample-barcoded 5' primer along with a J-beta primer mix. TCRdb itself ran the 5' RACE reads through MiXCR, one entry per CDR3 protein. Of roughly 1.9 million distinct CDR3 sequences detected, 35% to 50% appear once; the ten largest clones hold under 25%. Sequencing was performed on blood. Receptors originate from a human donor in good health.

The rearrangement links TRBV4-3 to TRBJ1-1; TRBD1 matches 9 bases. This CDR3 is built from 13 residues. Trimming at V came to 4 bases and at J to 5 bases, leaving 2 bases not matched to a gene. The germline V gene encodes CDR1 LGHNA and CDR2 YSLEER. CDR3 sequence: CASSRDRETEAFF. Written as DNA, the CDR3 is TGCGCCAGCAGCCGGGACAGGGAGACTGAAGCTTTCTTT.

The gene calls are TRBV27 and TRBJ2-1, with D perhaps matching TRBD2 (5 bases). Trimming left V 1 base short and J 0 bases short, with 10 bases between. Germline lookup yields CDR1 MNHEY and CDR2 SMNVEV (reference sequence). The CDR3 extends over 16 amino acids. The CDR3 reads CASSLYIASSYNEQFF. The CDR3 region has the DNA TGTGCCAGCAGTTTATATATAGCGAGCTCCTACAATGAGCAGTTCTTC.

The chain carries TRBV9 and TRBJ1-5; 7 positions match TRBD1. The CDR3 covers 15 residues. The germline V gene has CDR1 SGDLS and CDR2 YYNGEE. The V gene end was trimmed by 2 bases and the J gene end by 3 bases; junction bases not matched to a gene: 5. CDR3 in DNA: TGTGCCAGCAGCGTCGGACAGGAGAACAATCAGCCCCAGCATTTT. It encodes CASSVGQENNQPQHF.

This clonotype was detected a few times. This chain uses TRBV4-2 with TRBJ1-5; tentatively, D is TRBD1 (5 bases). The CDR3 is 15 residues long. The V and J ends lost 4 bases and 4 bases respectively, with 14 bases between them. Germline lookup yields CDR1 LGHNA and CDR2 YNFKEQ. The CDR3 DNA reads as TGTGCCAGCAGCCCCCGGAGACAGTCAAATCAGCCCCAGCATTTT. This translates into CASSPRRQSNQPQHF.

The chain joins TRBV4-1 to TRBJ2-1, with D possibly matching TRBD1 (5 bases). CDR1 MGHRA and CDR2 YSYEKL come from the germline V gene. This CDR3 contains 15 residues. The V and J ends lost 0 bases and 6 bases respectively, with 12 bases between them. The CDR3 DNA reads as TGCGCCAGCAGCCAAGAACAGGAATCACTCAATGAGCAGTTCTTC. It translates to CASSQEQESLNEQFF.